What follows are 24 T cell receptor beta chains derived from one specimen sequenced in a study of cytomegalovirus exposure and HLA in healthy donors. This PCR relied on a set of 60 Vbeta primers and 13 Jbeta primers. This table comes from immunoSEQ multiplex PCR, and its TCRdb copy is limited to in-frame clones, with some not included. Of about 160,000 clones listed, less than 90% are singletons. The sample consisted of PBMCs. The receptors stem from a male donor in good health and CMV-seropositive.

The rearrangement joins TRBV18 to TRBJ2-7, with 11 bases aligning to TRBD2. The CDR3 sequence is 15 residues long. Germline CDR1 is KGHSH and CDR2 is LQKENI. The V and J ends lost 0 bases and 4 bases, in that order; junction bases with no gene match: 2. CDR3 bases: TGTGCCAGCTCACCACCGGTAGCGGGAGGGTACGAGCAGTACTTC. Translation gives CASSPPVAGGYEQYF. The whole variable domain, filled in from reference TRBV18 and TRBJ2-7, reads NAGVMQNPRHLVRRRGQEARLRCSPMKGHSHVYWYRQLPEEGLKFMVYLQKENIIDESGMPKERFSAEFPKEGPSILRIQQVVRGDSAAYFCASSPPVAGGYEQYFGPGTRLTVT.

In this sample, this clone turned up a few times. The rearrangement uses TRBV5-4 and TRBJ2-1; possibly TRBD2 for D (6 bases). V lost 4 bases to trimming and J lost 8 bases, with 13 bases between them. The germline V gene has CDR1 SGHNT and CDR2 YYREEE (reference sequence). The CDR3 spans 13 residues. The CDR3 region is CASSQTGGDEQFF. The CDR3 bases are TGTGCCAGCAGCCAGACCGGGGGTGATGAGCAGTTCTTC.

The chain has TRBV28 and TRBJ2-7; tentative D call: TRBD2 (6 bases). Germline assignment: CDR1 MDHEN and CDR2 SYDVKM. Trimming cost V 5 bases and J 4 bases, with 9 bases left between them. The CDR3 spans 12 residues. This CDR3 is CASSGGPYEQYF. The CDR3 DNA reads as TGTGCCAGCAGTGGAGGGCCTTACGAGCAGTACTTC.

By frequency in the sample, this clone is medium-sized. This rearrangement joins TRBV27 to TRBJ1-1; D gene uncertain. The CDR3 is 13 amino acids. Trimming stripped 0 bases from V and 5 bases from J, with 7 bases between. Germline V gene data show CDR1 as MNHEY and CDR2 as SMNVEV (reference sequence). The CDR3 region is CASSLSWATEAFF. In DNA form, the CDR3 reads TGTGCCAGCAGTTTATCTTGGGCGACTGAAGCTTTCTTT.

The chain joins TRBV5-4 to TRBJ1-3; 9 bases agree with TRBD1. V dropped 3 bases and J dropped 2; count of bases not matched to a gene: 3. The CDR3 runs to 15 residues. The germline V gene encodes CDR1 SGHNT and CDR2 YYREEE (reference sequence). CDR3 DNA sequence: TGTGCCAGCAGCTCTAGGACAGGGGCTGGAAACACCATATATTTT. It codes for CASSSRTGAGNTIYF.

This clone was seen a single time. J is TRBJ2-5 and V is TRBV10-2, with 13 nucleotides matching TRBD2. The assigned J gene may be wrong: the sequence end matches TRBJ2-7 better. CDR1 and CDR2 from the germline V gene are WSHSY and SAAADI. The CDR3 is made up of 23 amino acids. Here the CDR3 DNA reads TGCGCCACCCTGGGGGTGTGGGACAGTGGGACTAGCGGGACCCGCCCCCCCTCCTACGAGCAGTACTTC. Its protein is CATLGVWDSGTSGTRPPSYEQYF.

This clone came up a few times. The genes are TRBV5-1 and TRBJ1-1, with TRBD1 matching 8 bases. Trimming at V came to 5 bases and at J to 5 bases, leaving 5 bases not matched to a gene. Germline values: CDR1 SGHRS, CDR2 YFSETQ. The CDR3 has 13 residues. DNA of the CDR3: TGCGCCAGCAGTTATACAGGGGGGACTGAAGCTTTCTTT. The encoded protein is CASSYTGGTEAFF.

The chain couples TRBV14 to TRBJ2-5; 11 nucleotides agree with TRBD2. V lost 1 base and J lost 5; bases outside the gene matches: 9. Germline values: CDR1 SGHDN, CDR2 FVKESK. This CDR3 comprises 17 residues. Here the CDR3 reads CASSQAIAGGPSETQYF. The CDR3 region has the DNA TGTGCCAGCAGCCAAGCAATAGCGGGAGGGCCCTCGGAGACCCAGTACTTC.

The chain recombines TRBV7-8 with TRBJ2-1; D is ambiguous. The CDR3 totals 16 residues. The V gene's germline CDR1 is SGHVS and CDR2 FQNEAQ. Trimming cost V 1 base and J 5 bases, with 15 bases left between them. This CDR3 reads CASSLDFRYSNNEQFF. DNA of the CDR3: TGTGCCAGCAGCTTAGATTTCCGATACTCTAACAATGAGCAGTTCTTC.

This chain joins TRBV7-6 and TRBJ2-7; D gene uncertain. The CDR3 is 14 residues long. Germline V gives CDR1 SGHVS, CDR2 FNYEAQ. The ends were cut back, 1 base at V and 3 bases at J, with 10 bases in the middle. The CDR3 coding sequence is TGTGCCAGCAGCTTAGGCCACTCTAGCTACGAGCAGTACTTC. Protein product: CASSLGHSSYEQYF.

The chain links TRBV7-9 to TRBJ2-7; 13 bases map to TRBD2. The V and J ends lost 5 bases and 7 bases, in that order; junction bases with no gene match: 8. The germline gives CDR1 SEHNR, CDR2 FQNEAQ (reference sequence). The CDR3 covers 15 residues. CDR3 in amino acids: CASSNPLAGGREQYF. The CDR3 region has the DNA TGTGCCAGCAGCAACCCACTAGCGGGAGGGCGGGAGCAGTACTTC.

The chain links TRBV30 to TRBJ2-1; the D is unclear. CDR1 and CDR2 (germline): GTSNPN, SVGIG (reference sequence). CDR3 size: 15 residues. V was clipped by 4 bases and J by 6 bases, with 19 bases between them. This CDR3 is CAWTLQSGTLNEQFF. Written as DNA, the CDR3 is TGTGCCTGGACCTTACAGTCTGGAACTCTCAATGAGCAGTTCTTC. Based on the CDR3 plus reference TRBV30 and TRBJ2-1, the full variable domain is SQTIHQWPATLVQPVGSPLSLECTVEGTSNPNLYWYRQAAGRGLQLLFYSVGIGQISSEVPQNLSASRPQDRQFILSSKKLLLSDSGFYLCAWTLQSGTLNEQFFGPGTRLTVL.

V and J are TRBV4-1 and TRBJ1-1; 7 nucleotides agree with TRBD1. The CDR3 runs 13 residues. V dropped 5 bases and J dropped 7; count of bases not matched to a gene: 7. Germline V gene data show CDR1 as MGHRA and CDR2 as YSYEKL. The CDR3 sequence: CASSSGTVLEAFF. The DNA of the CDR3 is TGCGCCAGCAGCTCCGGGACAGTACTTGAAGCTTTCTTT.

This chain joins TRBV7-8 and TRBJ2-1; 7 bases match TRBD1. The V segment lost 5 bases and the J segment 5 bases; nucleotides outside the gene matches: 9. CDR1 and CDR2 (germline): SGHVS, FQNEAQ. The CDR3 runs to 15 residues. For the CDR3, the DNA is TGTGCCAGCAGCCTTCCGGGACAGCTTGACAATGAGCAGTTCTTC. This sequence encodes CASSLPGQLDNEQFF.

This clone has just a few counts. The J gene is TRBJ2-5, the V gene TRBV25-1; TRBD1 aligns across 8 bases. V shed 4 bases, J shed 4 bases, and the junction held 2 bases outside the gene matches. This CDR3 spans 13 amino acids. Germline CDR1 and CDR2: MGHDK and SYGVNS. The CDR3 region has the DNA TGTGCCAGCAGTGCGACAGGGGCAGAGACCCAGTACTTC. Translated, it gives CASSATGAETQYF. The full variable domain, in which reference TRBV25-1 and TRBJ2-5 provide the parts outside the CDR3, is EADIYQTPRYLVIGTGKKITLECSQTMGHDKMYWYQQDPGMELHLIHYSYGVNSTEKGDLSSESTVSRIRTEHFPLTLESARPSHTSQYLCASSATGAETQYFGPGTRLLVL.

The chain uses TRBV27 and TRBJ2-3; 7 bases agree with TRBD1. The CDR3 has 15 residues. With 4 bases clipped from V and 3 bases from J, the junction kept 7 bases outside the gene matches. Germline CDR1 MNHEY, CDR2 SMNVEV (reference sequence). The CDR3 protein is CASSYTGVSTDTQYF. CDR3 nucleotide sequence: TGTGCCAGCAGTTACACAGGGGTTTCGACAGATACGCAGTATTTT.

The V gene is TRBV5-1, the J gene TRBJ2-1, with D tentatively TRBD2 (6 bases). The V end lost 2 bases, the J end lost 8 bases, and 14 bases lay between the germline ends. CDR3 size: 14 residues. Germline V gene data show CDR1 as SGHRS and CDR2 as YFSETQ. CDR3 nucleotide sequence: TGCGCCAGCAGCTTACGGACGGGGGAGGATGAGCAGTTCTTC. This encodes CASSLRTGEDEQFF.

The J gene is TRBJ1-5, the V gene TRBV27; D might be TRBD1 (5 bases). In germline, CDR1 is MNHEY, CDR2 SMNVEV (reference sequence). V lost 5 bases and J 4 bases, leaving 15 bases between the germline ends. This CDR3 region has 15 residues. The CDR3 DNA reads TGTGCCAGCAGTCCCCCGGGACTCTCTAATCAGCCCCAGCATTTT. Translated: CASSPPGLSNQPQHF.

In its sample, this clone was seen once. CDR3 loop: CASSPGSSSSYNEQFF. The CDR3, as DNA: TGCGCCAGCAGCCCGGGGAGTTCAAGCTCCTACAATGAGCAGTTCTTC. This sequence joins TRBV5-1 and TRBJ2-1, with D possibly matching TRBD2 (5 bases). CDR1 is SGHRS and CDR2 is YFSETQ in the germline V gene. This CDR3 has 16 amino acids. Trimming cost V 4 bases and J 0 bases, with 14 bases left between them.

The chain combines TRBV12-5 with TRBJ1-1; a possible D gene is TRBD1 (5 bases). The germline V gene encodes CDR1 LGHNT and CDR2 FRNRAP. Trimming took off 2 bases at V and 5 bases at J, with 9 bases between the two ends. This CDR3 contains 13 residues. The chain's CDR3 is CASGLLQGTEAFF. The CDR3, as DNA: TGTGCTAGTGGTTTGCTCCAGGGTACTGAAGCTTTCTTT.

This chain uses TRBV5-1 with TRBJ2-5; TRBD1 agrees at 10 bases. Germline V gives CDR1 SGHRS, CDR2 YFSETQ. Trimming cost V 4 bases and J 5 bases; bases outside gene matches: 8. This CDR3 is built from 15 residues. CDR3 loop: CASSTEDRGGETQYF. The CDR3 region has the DNA TGCGCCAGCAGCACAGAGGACAGGGGGGGGGAGACCCAGTACTTC.

The rearrangement joins TRBV7-2 to TRBJ2-7; maybe TRBD1 (5 bases). This CDR3 has 14 residues. The germline gives CDR1 SGHTA, CDR2 FQGNSA. The V end was cut by 1 base, the J end by 6 bases, with 13 bases between. The CDR3 nucleotides read TGTGCCAGCAGCTTAGGCCTGACAGTGATCGAGCAGTACTTC. Translation: CASSLGLTVIEQYF. Using reference TRBV7-2 and TRBJ2-7 for the parts outside the CDR3, the full variable domain is GAGVSQSPSNKVTEKGKDVELRCDPISGHTALYWYRQSLGQGLEFLIYFQGNSAPDKSGLPSDRFSAERTGGSVSTLTIQRTQQEDSAVYLCASSLGLTVIEQYFGPGTRLTVT.

The rearrangement links TRBV7-6 to TRBJ1-1; D is uncertain. Germline CDR1 reads SGHVS; CDR2 reads FNYEAQ. The CDR3 contains 14 residues. V lost 5 bases and J lost 4, with 14 bases in between. Here the CDR3 DNA reads TGTGCCAGCAGCCGTTACGAGGGTAGCACTGAAGCTTTCTTT. It yields the protein CASSRYEGSTEAFF.

The chain links TRBV19 to TRBJ2-7; maybe TRBD2 (6 bases). This CDR3 has 13 residues. The germline V and J ends were trimmed by 8 bases and 2 bases, with 13 bases remaining between them. The germline V gene has CDR1 LNHDA and CDR2 SQIVND (reference sequence). In DNA, the CDR3 is TGTGCCAGTGGGGCGGGAATCACCTACGAGCAGTACTTC. Encoded protein: CASGAGITYEQYF.